This TCR beta chain derives from a study of cytomegalovirus exposure and HLA in healthy donors. The CDR3 loop spans 15 amino acids. V dropped 1 base and J dropped 6 bases, with 13 bases sitting between them. Germline V gives CDR1 SGHRS, CDR2 YFSETQ. PCR used 60 Vbeta primers and 13 Jbeta primers. Data came from immunoSEQ multiplex PCR; TCRdb stores just in-frame clones and leaves some out. The repertoire includes about 130,000 clones, nearly 10% of them detected once, and approximately 1.9% sits in the top ten. This TCR came from a man in his forties or fifties in good health and CMV-seronegative. The chain links TRBV5-1 to TRBJ1-4, with D maybe TRBD1 (5 bases). Sequencing was carried out using PBMCs. This CDR3 reads CASSLYQGNDEKLFF. For the CDR3, the DNA is TGCGCCAGCAGCTTGTACCAGGGAAACGATGAAAAACTGTTTTTT.